This T cell receptor (beta chain) is from a study of CD8 T cells in ankylosing spondylitis. The study, taken as a whole, reports: Among TCR beta sequences, a motif of under ten highly homologous variants appeared characteristic of ankylosing spondylitis blood.

Molecular-barcoded quantitative 5'-RACE produced these TCR beta libraries. MiXCR, run by TCRdb on the 5' RACE reads, gives a single entry per CDR3 protein. The table lists about 840,000 distinct CDR3 sequences, about 10% of them singletons. Comments on this clonotype: Its specificity is not known.

CDR3 size: 13 residues. CDR1 is ENHRY, CDR2 SYGVKD, per germline. With V trimmed by 11 bases and J by 4 bases, 5 bases remained unmatched. The rearrangement links TRBV10-3 to TRBJ1-4, with 9 bases matching TRBD1. This clonotype originated in a male donor with ankylosing spondylitis. Sequences were obtained from blood, either unsorted or a sorted T cell fraction (not recorded which). CDR3 sequence (DNA): TGTGCCGCGGGACAGGGAGATAATGAAAAACTGTTTTTT. Protein sequence: CAAGQGDNEKLFF.